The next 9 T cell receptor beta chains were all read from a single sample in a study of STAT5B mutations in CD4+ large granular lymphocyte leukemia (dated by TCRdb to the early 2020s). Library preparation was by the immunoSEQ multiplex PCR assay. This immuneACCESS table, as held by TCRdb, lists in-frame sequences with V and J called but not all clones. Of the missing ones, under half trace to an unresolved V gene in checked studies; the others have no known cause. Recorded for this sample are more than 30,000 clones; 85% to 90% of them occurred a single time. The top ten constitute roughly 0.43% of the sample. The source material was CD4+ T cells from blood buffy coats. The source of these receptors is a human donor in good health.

CDR3 protein: CASSLPHMNSNQPQHF. The DNA for the CDR3 is TGTGCCAGCAGTTTACCCCACATGAATAGCAATCAGCCCCAGCATTTT. The chain couples TRBV28 to TRBJ1-5, with D unresolved. This CDR3 comprises 16 residues. V gave up 2 bases and J gave up 0 bases, with 11 bases separating them. Germline lookup yields CDR1 MDHEN and CDR2 SYDVKM.

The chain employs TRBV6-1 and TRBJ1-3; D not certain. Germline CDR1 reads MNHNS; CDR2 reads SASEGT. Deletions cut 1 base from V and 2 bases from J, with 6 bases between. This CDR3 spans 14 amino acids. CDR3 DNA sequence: TGTGCCAGCAGTGAAGGTGGGGCTGGAAACACCATATATTTT. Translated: CASSEGGAGNTIYF.

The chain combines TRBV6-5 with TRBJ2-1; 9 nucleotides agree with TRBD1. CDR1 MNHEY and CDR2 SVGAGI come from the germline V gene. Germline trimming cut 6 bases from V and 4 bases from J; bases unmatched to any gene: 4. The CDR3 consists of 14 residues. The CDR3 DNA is TGTGCCAGCAGCCGCGGGACAGGGTACAATGAGCAGTTCTTC. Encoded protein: CASSRGTGYNEQFF.

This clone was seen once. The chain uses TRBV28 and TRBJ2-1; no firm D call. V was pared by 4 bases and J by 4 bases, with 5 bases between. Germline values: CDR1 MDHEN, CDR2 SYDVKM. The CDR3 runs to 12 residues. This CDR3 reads CASSYEYNEQFF. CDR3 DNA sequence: TGTGCCAGCAGTTACGAATACAATGAGCAGTTCTTC.

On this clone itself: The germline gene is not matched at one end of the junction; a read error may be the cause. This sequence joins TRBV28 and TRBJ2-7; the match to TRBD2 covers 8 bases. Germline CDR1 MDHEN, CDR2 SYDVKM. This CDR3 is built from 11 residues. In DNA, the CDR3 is TGTGCCAGCAGTATTAGCGGGGAAACCCTCTTC. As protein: CASSISGETLF. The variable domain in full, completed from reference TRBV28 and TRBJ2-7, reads DVKVTQSSRYLVKRTGEKVFLECVQDMDHENMFWYRQDPGLGLRLIYFSYDVKMKEKGDIPEGYSVSREKKERFSLILESASTNQTSMYLCASSISGETLFGPGTRLTVT.

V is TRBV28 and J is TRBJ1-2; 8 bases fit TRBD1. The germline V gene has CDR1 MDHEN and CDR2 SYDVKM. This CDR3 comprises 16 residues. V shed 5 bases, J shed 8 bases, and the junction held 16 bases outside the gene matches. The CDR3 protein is CASSLRPGQAVFGYTF. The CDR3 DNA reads TGTGCCAGCAGTCTACGGCCGGGACAGGCGGTGTTCGGCTACACCTTC.

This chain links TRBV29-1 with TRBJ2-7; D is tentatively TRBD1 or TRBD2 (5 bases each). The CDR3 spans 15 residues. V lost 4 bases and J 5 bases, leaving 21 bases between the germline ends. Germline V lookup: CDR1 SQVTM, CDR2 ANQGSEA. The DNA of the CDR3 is TGCAGCGTTGGGAGAGGGACGAGCCTAACCAACGAGCAGTACTTC. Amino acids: CSVGRGTSLTNEQYF.

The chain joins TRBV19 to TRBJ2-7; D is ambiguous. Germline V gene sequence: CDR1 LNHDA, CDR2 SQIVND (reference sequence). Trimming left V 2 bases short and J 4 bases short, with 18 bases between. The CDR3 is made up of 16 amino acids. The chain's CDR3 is CASSISTRATRYEQYF. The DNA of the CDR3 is TGTGCCAGTAGTATAAGTACCCGGGCTACGCGGTACGAGCAGTACTTC.

CDR3 region: CASSLSGTSSYEQYF. The CDR3, as DNA: TGCGCCAGCAGTCTTAGCGGGACGAGCTCCTACGAGCAGTACTTC. The V and J genes are TRBV10-2 and TRBJ2-7, with TRBD2 matching 8 bases. In germline, CDR1 is WSHSY, CDR2 SAAADI. The length of the CDR3 is 15 residues. With 5 bases clipped from V and 0 bases from J, the junction kept 6 bases outside the gene matches.